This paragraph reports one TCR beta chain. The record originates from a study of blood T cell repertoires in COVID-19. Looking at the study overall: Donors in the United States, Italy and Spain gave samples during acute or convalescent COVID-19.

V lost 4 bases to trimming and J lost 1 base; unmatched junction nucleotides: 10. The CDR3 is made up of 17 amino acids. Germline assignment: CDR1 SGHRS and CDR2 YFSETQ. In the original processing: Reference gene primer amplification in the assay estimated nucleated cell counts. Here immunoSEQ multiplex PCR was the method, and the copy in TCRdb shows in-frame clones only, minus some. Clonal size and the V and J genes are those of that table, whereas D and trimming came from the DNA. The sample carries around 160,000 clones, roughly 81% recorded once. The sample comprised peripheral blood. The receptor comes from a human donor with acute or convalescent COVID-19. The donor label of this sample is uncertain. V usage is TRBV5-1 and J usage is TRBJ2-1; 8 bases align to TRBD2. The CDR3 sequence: CASSTLRTGGSYNEQFF. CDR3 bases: TGCGCCAGCAGCACGCTCCGAACGGGGGGGTCCTACAATGAGCAGTTCTTC.